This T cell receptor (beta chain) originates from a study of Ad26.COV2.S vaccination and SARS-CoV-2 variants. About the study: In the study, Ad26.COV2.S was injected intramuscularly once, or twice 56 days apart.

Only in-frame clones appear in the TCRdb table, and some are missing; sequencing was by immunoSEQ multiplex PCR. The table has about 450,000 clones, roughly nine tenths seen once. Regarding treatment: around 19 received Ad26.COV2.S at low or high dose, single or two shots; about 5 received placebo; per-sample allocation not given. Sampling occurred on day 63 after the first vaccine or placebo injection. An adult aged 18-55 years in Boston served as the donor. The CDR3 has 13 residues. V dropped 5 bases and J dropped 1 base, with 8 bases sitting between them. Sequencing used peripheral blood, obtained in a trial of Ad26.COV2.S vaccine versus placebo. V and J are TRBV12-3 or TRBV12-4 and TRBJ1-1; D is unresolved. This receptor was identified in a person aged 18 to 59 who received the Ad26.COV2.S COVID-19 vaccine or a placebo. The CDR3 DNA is TGTGCCAGCAGTGTTGATGAGAACACTGAAGCTTTCTTT. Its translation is CASSVDENTEAFF.